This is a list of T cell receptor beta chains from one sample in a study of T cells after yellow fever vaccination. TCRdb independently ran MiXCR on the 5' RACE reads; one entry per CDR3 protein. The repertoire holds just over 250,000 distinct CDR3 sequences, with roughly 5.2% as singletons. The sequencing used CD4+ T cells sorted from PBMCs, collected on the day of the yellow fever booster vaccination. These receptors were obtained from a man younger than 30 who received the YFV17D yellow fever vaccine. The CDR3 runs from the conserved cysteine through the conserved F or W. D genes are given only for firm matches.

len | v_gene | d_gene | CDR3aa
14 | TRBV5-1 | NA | CASSYRGSQETQYF
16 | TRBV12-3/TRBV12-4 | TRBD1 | CASSFPTGAHPGELFF
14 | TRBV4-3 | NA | CASRRGGGTGELFF
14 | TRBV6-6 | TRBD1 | CASSPSRTGGDQFF
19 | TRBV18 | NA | CASSPRRAGRMRLNTEAFF
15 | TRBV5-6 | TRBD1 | CASSGQGGNQETQYF
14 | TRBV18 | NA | CASSPEGRGNEQFF
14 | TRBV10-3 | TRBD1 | CAIRRTGGQETQYF
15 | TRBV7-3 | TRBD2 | CASSLAGGQSDTQYF
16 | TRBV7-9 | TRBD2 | CASSLALAGGQDTQYF
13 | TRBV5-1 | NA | CASSLAPGEKLFF
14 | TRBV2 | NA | CASQEGGSYNEQFF
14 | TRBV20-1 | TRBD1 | CSALGRDRVYGYTF
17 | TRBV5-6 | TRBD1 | CASSFNRGQETYNEQFF
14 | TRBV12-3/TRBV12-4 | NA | CASSLSSGQETQYF
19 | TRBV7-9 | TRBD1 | CASSLYVSGGLLSGNTIYF
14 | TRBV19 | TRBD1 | CASTRDRILAEAFF
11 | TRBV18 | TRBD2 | CASSPGTSLYF
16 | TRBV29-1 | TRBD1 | CSVEVPGQRGSTEAFF
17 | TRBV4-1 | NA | CASSQVAGGRGGNEQFF
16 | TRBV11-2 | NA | CASSLIWGANGNTIYF
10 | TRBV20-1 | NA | CSAFRNEQFF
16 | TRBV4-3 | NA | CASSQDAGTPGGTQYF
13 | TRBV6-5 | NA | CASKTGSGNTIYF
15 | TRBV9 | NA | CASSADRPTNSPLHF
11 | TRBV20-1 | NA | CSAPQIAEAFF
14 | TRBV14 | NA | CASSQDLNNYGYTF
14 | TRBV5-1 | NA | CASSLAGVAGELFF
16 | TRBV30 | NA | CAWSPGAGLGANVLTF
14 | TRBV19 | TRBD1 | CASSIRQGAVEQYF
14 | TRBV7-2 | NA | CASSLVNPPNEQFF
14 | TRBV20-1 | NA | CSARRGGGNTEAFF
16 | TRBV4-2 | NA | CASSQEGTTNTGELFF
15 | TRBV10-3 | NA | CAISPARGGYEKLFF
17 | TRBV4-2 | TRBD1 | CASSQEVAGGRVTEAFF
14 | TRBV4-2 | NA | CASSQAADNQPQHF
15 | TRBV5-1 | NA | CASSLAGGWVDTQYF
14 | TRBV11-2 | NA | CASSLMTVNYGYTF
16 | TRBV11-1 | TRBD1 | CASSSNRDRVPDTQYF
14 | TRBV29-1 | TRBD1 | CSAAPGQAFTEAFF
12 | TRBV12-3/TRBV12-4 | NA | CASSFSWDGYTF
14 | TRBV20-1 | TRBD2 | CSAGTSGRTDTQYF
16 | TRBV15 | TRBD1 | CATSRETGGLGETQYF
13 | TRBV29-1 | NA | CSARTGSEWEQYF
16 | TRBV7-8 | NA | CASSFNGGRRTDTQYF